This T cell receptor (beta chain) derives from a study of cytomegalovirus exposure and HLA in healthy donors. PCR primers comprised 60 Vbeta and 13 Jbeta primers. Some clones are missing from TCRdb's copy, which holds only in-frame ones; the method was immunoSEQ multiplex PCR. The table shows about 92,000 clones, with roughly 71% occurring only once. V lost 7 bases and J 4 bases, leaving 18 bases between the germline ends. The CDR3 runs to 15 residues. The V gene's germline CDR1 is SNHLY and CDR2 FYNNEI. The specimen sequenced was PBMCs. The receptor was derived from a man in his fifties or sixties in good health and CMV-seronegative. V and J are TRBV2 and TRBJ2-3; D perhaps matches TRBD1 (7 bases). The CDR3 sequence is CASTTRTGGSDTQYF. The CDR3 nucleotides are TGTGCCAGCACCACCCGGACAGGAGGGTCAGATACGCAGTATTTT.